This T cell receptor (beta chain) appears in the sequencing data of a study of regulatory T cells in long-lasting Graves disease. This clonotype was recorded at least ten times. What it binds is unknown. Described time point: newly diagnosed GD, antithyroid drugs for less than 3 months. The TCR library used RNA extracted from PBMCs. Looked up from germline, CDR1 is MNHNS and CDR2 is SASEGT. The CDR3 has 15 residues. V dropped 6 bases and J dropped 5; count of bases not matched to a gene: 10. Combining iRepertoire HTBI primers with Arm-PCR of CDR3 regions, the authors built TCR beta libraries. TCRdb independently ran MiXCR on the multiplex PCR reads; one entry per CDR3 protein. The table lists 370,000 or so distinct CDR3 sequences, 15% to 20% of them singletons. Study results and limitations: Persistent patients had more shared public clonotypes (roughly 2,700) than new patients (just over 950).

In addition, the sample was reused for a study of T cells in Graves' hyperthyroidism and ophthalmopathy. That source reports: Graves' hyperthyroidism qualified as stable when ophthalmopathy did not progress within 18 months. Not enrolled were patients with uncontrolled infection, other autoimmune disease, pregnancy or lactation.

The specimen was peripheral blood mononuclear cells (PBMCs), collected at new diagnosis, from a patient treated with antithyroid drugs. V is TRBV6-1 and J is TRBJ1-1; 9 nucleotides agree with TRBD1. The receptor was isolated from a woman aged 18-29 years with Graves disease. The CDR3 DNA sequence: TGTGCCAGCAGGACGGGACAGGGAGCTTTTACTGAAGCTTTCTTT. Translated: CASRTGQGAFTEAFF.